This passage covers 31 T cell receptor beta chains from one sample sequenced in a study of shared T cell receptors in the human thymus. Data came from immunoSEQ multiplex PCR; TCRdb stores just in-frame clones and leaves some out. Of about 380,000 clones listed, approximately 95% are singletons. The sequencing input was thymocytes. The receptors stem from a human donor.

The chain couples TRBV6-4 to TRBJ2-7; no reliable D call. Trimming cost V 3 bases and J 4 bases, with 7 bases left between them. The CDR3 covers 12 residues. Germline V gene lookup returns CDR1 MRHNA and CDR2 SNTAGT. The CDR3 nucleotides are TGTGCCAGCAGTGAGGTCGGTTACGAGCAGTACTTC. It encodes CASSEVGYEQYF.

The chain carries TRBV19 and TRBJ1-1; D is ambiguous. Germline assignment: CDR1 LNHDA and CDR2 SQIVND (reference sequence). The CDR3 sequence is 15 residues long. Between the trimmed V and J ends, which lost 1 base and 0 bases, there was a span of 9 bases. The CDR3 protein is CASSIVSGMNTEAFF. The CDR3, as DNA: TGTGCCAGTAGTATAGTTTCCGGCATGAACACTGAAGCTTTCTTT.

CDR3 DNA: TGTGCCAGCAGCTTGTGGAGGGCTTTCACGCGATCCTATAATTCACCCCTCCACTTT. Translation gives CASSLWRAFTRSYNSPLHF. The chain couples TRBV5-4 to TRBJ1-6, with unresolved D. V dropped 1 base and J dropped 1 base, with 18 bases sitting between them. This CDR3 is built from 19 residues. CDR1 is SGHNT, CDR2 YYREEE, per germline (reference sequence).

The rearrangement uses TRBV7-9 and TRBJ2-1; no clear D. The V and J ends lost 4 bases and 6 bases respectively, with 10 bases between them. The CDR3 sequence is 13 residues long. Germline CDR1 is SEHNR and CDR2 is FQNEAQ (reference sequence). As DNA, the CDR3 is TGTGCCAGCAGCTCATGGTTGGCCAATGAGCAGTTCTTC. It codes for CASSSWLANEQFF.

The chain recombines TRBV15 with TRBJ2-7; no clear D gene. The germline V gene has CDR1 LNHNV and CDR2 YYDKDF (reference sequence). The CDR3 totals 16 residues. V was shortened by 1 base and J by 0 bases, with 13 bases between the two germline ends. The chain's CDR3 is CATSRVGRVSSYEQYF. For the CDR3, the DNA is TGTGCCACCAGCAGAGTCGGAAGGGTGAGCTCCTACGAGCAGTACTTC.

The table lists this clone with a count of one. The CDR3 here is CASSQDQGSETQYF. The CDR3 region has the DNA TGTGCCAGCAGCCAAGATCAGGGGTCGGAGACCCAGTACTTC. The rearrangement joins TRBV14 to TRBJ2-5; D may be TRBD1 (6 bases). Germline loops: CDR1 SGHDN, CDR2 FVKESK. Between the trimmed V and J ends, which lost 0 bases and 5 bases, there was a span of 10 bases. The length of the CDR3 is 14 residues.

J is TRBJ2-7 and V is TRBV4-1; 13 bases are shared with TRBD2. After removal of 3 bases from V and 2 bases from J, the junction contained 10 bases not matched to a gene. This CDR3 spans 18 amino acids. Germline V gene lookup returns CDR1 MGHRA and CDR2 YSYEKL. This CDR3 reads CASSHPRTSGSQAYEQYF. Here the CDR3 DNA reads TGCGCCAGCAGCCACCCGAGGACTAGCGGGAGTCAGGCCTACGAGCAGTACTTC.

This chain joins TRBV7-6 and TRBJ1-3; D unclear. The ends were cut back, 5 bases at V and 4 bases at J, with 9 bases in the middle. The CDR3 is 13 residues long. Germline CDR1 reads SGHVS; CDR2 reads FNYEAQ. The CDR3 DNA is TGTGCCAGCAGCCCGAGTTTCGGAAACACCATATATTTT. Translating it yields CASSPSFGNTIYF. The full variable domain, rest sourced from reference TRBV7-6 and TRBJ1-3, is GAGVSQSPRYKVTKRGQDVALRCDPISGHVSLYWYRQALGQGPEFLTYFNYEAQQDKSGLPNDRFSAERPEGSISTLTIQRTEQRDSAMYRCASSPSFGNTIYFGEGSWLTVV.

The rearrangement joins TRBV7-2 to TRBJ2-3, with 12 bases lining up with TRBD2. The germline V gene has CDR1 SGHTA and CDR2 FQGNSA. The trim removed 4 bases at V and 2 bases at J, leaving 7 bases unmatched. This CDR3 region has 17 residues. Here the CDR3 reads CASSWESSGRATDTQYF. The CDR3 DNA sequence: TGTGCCAGCAGCTGGGAATCTAGCGGGAGGGCCACAGATACGCAGTATTTT.

The chain employs TRBV27 and TRBJ1-1; D is unresolved. This CDR3 is built from 18 residues. Per germline, CDR1 MNHEY and CDR2 SMNVEV (reference sequence). The V and J ends lost 1 base and 0 bases respectively, with 18 bases between them. CDR3 bases: TGTGCCAGCAGTTTATTCCGGCAAGTTGAGCATATGAACACTGAAGCTTTCTTT. Residues: CASSLFRQVEHMNTEAFF.

J is TRBJ2-2 and V is TRBV4-3, with D perhaps assigned TRBD1 or TRBD2 (6 bases each). V dropped 4 bases and J dropped 14 bases, with 11 bases sitting between them. This CDR3 has 11 residues. Looked up from germline, CDR1 is LGHNA and CDR2 is YSLEER. This CDR3 is CASSRGAKLFF. The CDR3 region has the DNA TGCGCCAGCAGCCGGGGGGCCAAACTGTTTTTT.

The chain couples TRBV27 to TRBJ2-1, with 9 bases aligning to TRBD2. Per the germline V gene, CDR1 is MNHEY and CDR2 is SMNVEV (reference sequence). The CDR3 consists of 18 residues. Losses at the gene ends were 5 bases for V and 5 bases for J; bases not matched to a gene: 16. CDR3 nucleotide sequence: TGTGCCAGCAGTCGATCCGCGGGGGGGTCAATTCCGGACAATGAGCAGTTCTTC. Its translation is CASSRSAGGSIPDNEQFF.

On this clone itself: This sample also contains other DNA sequences that code for the same CDR3. V is TRBV19 and J is TRBJ2-3; tentatively, D is TRBD2 (5 bases). CDR3 length equals 13 residues. The V end lost 3 bases, the J end lost 5 bases, and 9 bases lay between the germline ends. CDR1 and CDR2 (germline): LNHDA, SQIVND (reference sequence). The CDR3 reads CASSIIGGDTQYF. DNA of the CDR3: TGTGCCAGTAGTATCATAGGAGGAGATACGCAGTATTTT.

The V call is TRBV28, the J call TRBJ2-5, with D possibly TRBD1 on 5 matching bases. The CDR3 contains 14 residues. Trimming took 6 bases from V and 2 from J, leaving 13 bases between them. CDR1 and CDR2 (germline): MDHEN, SYDVKM. The CDR3 is CASSSHRIQETQYF. CDR3 nucleotides: TGTGCCAGCAGCTCGCACAGGATACAAGAGACCCAGTACTTC.

J is TRBJ2-7 and V is TRBV4-1, with TRBD1 matching over 9 bases. The CDR3 runs to 14 residues. With V trimmed by 5 bases and J by 3 bases, 5 bases remained unmatched. CDR1 is MGHRA and CDR2 is YSYEKL in the germline V gene. The CDR3 DNA sequence: TGCGCCAGCAGCTCAACAGGGGGCCACTACGAGCAGTACTTC. Its translation is CASSSTGGHYEQYF.

The J gene is TRBJ1-1, the V gene TRBV7-6; D is possibly TRBD1 (5 bases). The CDR3 is made up of 14 amino acids. Germline V gives CDR1 SGHVS, CDR2 FNYEAQ. Trimming pared 9 bases from V and 8 bases from J, leaving 22 bases between. This CDR3 reads CASNTGPGALEAFF. CDR3 nucleotides: TGTGCCAGTAACACGGGGCCCGGTGCGTTGGAAGCTTTCTTT.

V gene TRBV6-1 combines with J gene TRBJ2-3, with 11 positions matching TRBD2. CDR3 length: 14 amino acids. Per germline, CDR1 MNHNS and CDR2 SASEGT. The CDR3 protein is CVTSGSSLGDTQYF. The CDR3 region has the DNA TGTGTAACTAGCGGGAGTTCCCTGGGGGATACGCAGTATTTT.

The chain uses TRBV5-8 and TRBJ1-2; D not certain. V was pared by 2 bases and J by 1 base, with 6 bases between. The CDR3 extends over 13 amino acids. The V gene's germline CDR1 is SGHTS and CDR2 YDEGEE. The CDR3 sequence is CASSFQVNYGYTF. The CDR3, as DNA: TGTGCCAGCAGCTTTCAAGTTAACTATGGCTACACCTTC.

The chain recombines TRBV28 with TRBJ2-7; 10 bases are shared with TRBD2. The CDR3 has 13 residues. Germline CDR1 is MDHEN and CDR2 is SYDVKM. Trimming at V came to 7 bases and at J to 5 bases, leaving 5 bases not matched to a gene. The CDR3 sequence: CASKAGGVHEQYF. CDR3 bases: TGTGCCAGCAAAGCGGGAGGGGTCCACGAGCAGTACTTC.

This sequence joins TRBV4-1 and TRBJ1-2, with a possible D match to TRBD1 (5 bases). CDR3 length: 16 residues. The germline V and J ends were trimmed by 2 bases and 4 bases, with 17 bases remaining between them. The germline V gene encodes CDR1 MGHRA and CDR2 YSYEKL. Written as DNA, the CDR3 is TGCGCCAGCAGCCAAATAACAGGTCGTCCCCCCTATGGCTACACCTTC. It encodes CASSQITGRPPYGYTF.

V gene TRBV16 combines with J gene TRBJ1-2; D remains ambiguous. The germline V gene encodes CDR1 KGHSY and CDR2 FQNENV. The CDR3 loop spans 15 amino acids. Trimming pared 0 bases from V and 2 bases from J, leaving 10 bases between. This chain's CDR3 is CASSQSIERNYGYTF. Here the CDR3 DNA reads TGTGCCAGCAGCCAATCGATTGAGCGGAACTATGGCTACACCTTC.

The chain links TRBV27 to TRBJ1-5; possible D gene TRBD1, 6 bases. Per the germline V gene, CDR1 is MNHEY and CDR2 is SMNVEV (reference sequence). The ends were cut back, 6 bases at V and 1 base at J, with 10 bases in the middle. This CDR3 is 14 amino acids long. The CDR3 coding sequence is TGTGCCAGCAGCTCAGGGGAAAGCAATCAGCCCCAGCATTTT. Its translation is CASSSGESNQPQHF.

The chain combines TRBV28 with TRBJ1-3; maybe TRBD1 (6 bases). CDR1 is MDHEN and CDR2 is SYDVKM in the germline V gene. This CDR3 comprises 17 residues. V shed 4 bases and J shed 0 bases, with 16 bases lying between them. CDR3 sequence reads: CASSCTARGISGNTIYF. The CDR3 DNA reads as TGTGCCAGCAGTTGTACAGCGAGGGGGATCTCTGGAAACACCATATATTTT.

The genes are TRBV20-1 and TRBJ2-1; D is uncertain. This CDR3 comprises 11 residues. Germline CDR1 is DFQATT and CDR2 is SNEGSKA (reference sequence). Trimming removed 5 bases from V and 12 bases from J, with 14 bases in between. The CDR3 DNA reads as TGCAGTGCTCCCTGGACCCGAGGGCAGTTCTTC. Translated: CSAPWTRGQFF.

The V and J genes are TRBV5-1 and TRBJ1-2; 8 positions match TRBD1. J gave up 0 bases and V 4 bases, and 5 bases lay outside the gene matches. Germline values: CDR1 SGHRS, CDR2 YFSETQ. The CDR3 covers 15 residues. CDR3 DNA: TGCGCCAGCAGCGAGGACAGGGCCCCTAACTATGGCTACACCTTC. This codes for CASSEDRAPNYGYTF.

The chain recombines TRBV21-1 with TRBJ2-7; TRBD2 was called by the table and not checked on the DNA. TRBV21-1 is a listed pseudogene. The CDR3 sequence is 18 residues long. The CDR3 nucleotides read TGTGCCAGCAGCCCACATGGGTCACTAGCGGGGCTCCTGCACGAGCAGTACTTC. Protein sequence: CASSPHGSLAGLLHEQYF.

This clone showed up just once. This chain joins TRBV5-1 and TRBJ1-2, with a tentative D call TRBD1 (6 bases). This CDR3 is built from 16 residues. Germline CDR1 SGHRS, CDR2 YFSETQ. Trimming pared 2 bases from V and 5 bases from J, leaving 19 bases between. Here the CDR3 DNA reads TGCGCCAGCAGCTTAGGCACGAGGGGGGTATGGTATGGCTACACCTTC. This codes for CASSLGTRGVWYGYTF.

The V and J genes are TRBV19 and TRBJ1-5; 7 bases line up with TRBD1. J gave up 5 bases and V 3 bases, and 7 bases lay outside the gene matches. Germline V CDR1 and CDR2: LNHDA, SQIVND (reference sequence). The CDR3 has 15 amino acids. Written as DNA, the CDR3 is TGTGCCAGTAGTATGCCCGGGACAGAATATCAGCCCCAGCATTTT. This encodes CASSMPGTEYQPQHF.

The chain links TRBV4-2 to TRBJ2-3; D is undetermined. The CDR3 has 16 amino acids. The V gene lost 1 base and the J gene lost 0 bases, with 11 bases spanning the gap. Germline V CDR1 and CDR2: LGHNA, YNFKEQ. The CDR3: CASSQVSGVSTDTQYF. CDR3 nucleotides: TGTGCCAGCAGCCAAGTGTCAGGCGTTAGCACAGATACGCAGTATTTT.

V gene TRBV9 combines with J gene TRBJ2-3; D is unclear. Trimming pared 4 bases from V and 4 bases from J, leaving 4 bases between. The CDR3 contains 11 residues. Per the germline V gene, CDR1 is SGDLS and CDR2 is YYNGEE. This chain's CDR3 is CASSSSDTQYF. Here the CDR3 DNA reads TGTGCCAGCAGCTCATCAGATACGCAGTATTTT.

The chain uses TRBV15 and TRBJ1-1, with D possibly TRBD1 on 6 matching bases. The CDR3 consists of 15 residues. Germline lookup yields CDR1 LNHNV and CDR2 YYDKDF (reference sequence). Trimming removed 5 bases from V and 4 bases from J, with 17 bases in between. The CDR3 nucleotides read TGTGCCACCAGCTCGAAAGGTGGGGGGCTCACTGAAGCTTTCTTT. This translates into CATSSKGGGLTEAFF. The full variable domain, its missing parts supplied by reference TRBV15 and TRBJ1-1, is DAMVIQNPRYQVTQFGKPVTLSCSQTLNHNVMYWYQQKSSQAPKLLFHYYDKDFNNEADTPDNFQSRRPNTSFCFLDIRSPGLGDTAMYLCATSSKGGGLTEAFFGQGTRLTVV.